One sample yielded the 24 T cell receptor beta chains listed below, sequenced in a study of blood T cell repertoires in COVID-19. TCRdb's copy holds only in-frame clones and misses some; the assay was immunoSEQ multiplex PCR. Among roughly 440,000 clones listed, approximately 89% were seen once. Sequenced input: peripheral blood. Receptors were obtained from a woman in her forties or fifties with COVID-19, enrolled during active disease.

The chain uses TRBV5-1 and TRBJ2-4; D is unclear. V was clipped by 0 bases and J by 0 bases, with 10 bases between them. The CDR3 has 16 amino acids. Per germline, CDR1 SGHRS and CDR2 YFSETQ. CDR3 region: CASSLDRDLAKNIQYF. CDR3 coding DNA: TGCGCCAGCAGCTTGGACCGAGACTTAGCCAAAAACATTCAGTACTTC.

The J gene is TRBJ1-5, the V gene TRBV11-2; maybe TRBD1 (6 bases). The germline V and J ends were trimmed by 6 bases and 7 bases, with 16 bases remaining between them. The CDR3 is 14 amino acids. Germline lookup yields CDR1 SGHAT and CDR2 FQNNGV. The CDR3 spells CASSGGASGQPQHF. The CDR3 bases are TGTGCCAGCAGTGGGGGGGCGTCAGGGCAGCCCCAGCATTTT. Full variable domain (rest looked up from reference TRBV11-2 and TRBJ1-5): EAGVAQSPRYKIIEKRQSVAFWCNPISGHATLYWYQQILGQGPKLLIQFQNNGVVDDSQLPKDRFSAERLKGVDSTLKIQPAKLEDSAVYLCASSGGASGQPQHFGDGTRLSIL.

This rearrangement joins TRBV5-1 to TRBJ1-2; tentative D call: TRBD1 (5 bases). The CDR3 length is 14 residues. V lost 1 base and J lost 8, with 15 bases in between. CDR1 and CDR2 from the germline V gene are SGHRS and YFSETQ. CDR3 in DNA: TGCGCCAGCAGCTTGTGGGGTGGAGGGGACGGCTACACCTTC. As protein: CASSLWGGGDGYTF.

The gene calls are TRBV18 and TRBJ1-2; 8 nucleotides match TRBD1. Unmatched junction bases numbered 11, after V lost 3 bases and J lost 5 bases. CDR3 length: 16 amino acids. Germline V gene lookup returns CDR1 KGHSH and CDR2 LQKENI. CDR3: CASSPTPGQVLYGYTF. The CDR3 nucleotides read TGTGCCAGCTCACCTACTCCGGGACAGGTTCTTTATGGCTACACCTTC. The whole variable domain, filled in from reference TRBV18 and TRBJ1-2, reads NAGVMQNPRHLVRRRGQEARLRCSPMKGHSHVYWYRQLPEEGLKFMVYLQKENIIDESGMPKERFSAEFPKEGPSILRIQQVVRGDSAAYFCASSPTPGQVLYGYTFGSGTRLTVV.

The chain links TRBV4-1 to TRBJ1-4; D may be TRBD1 (6 bases). Germline V gene sequence: CDR1 MGHRA, CDR2 YSYEKL. CDR3 length equals 20 residues. The V and J ends lost 3 bases and 8 bases respectively, with 31 bases between them. The CDR3 DNA is TGCGCCAGCAGCCACCCTTCTCGTGGGGCAGGGGAATCAGCAAGAGAAAAACTGTTTTTT. It is translated as CASSHPSRGAGESAREKLFF.

V and J are TRBV14 and TRBJ2-7; D remains unclear. Germline V CDR1 and CDR2: SGHDN, FVKESK. Trimming removed 5 bases from V and 5 bases from J, with 13 bases in between. CDR3 length: 13 residues. DNA of the CDR3: TGTGCCAGCAGCTATGCGCCAGGAAACGAGCAGTACTTC. This gives the protein CASSYAPGNEQYF.

The genes are TRBV29-1 and TRBJ2-1, with 13 bases that match TRBD2. This CDR3 is 15 amino acids long. CDR1 is SQVTM and CDR2 is ANQGSEA in the germline V gene. V dropped 4 bases and J dropped 4; count of bases not matched to a gene: 4. CDR3 sequence: CSVALAGGLYNEQFF. CDR3 sequence (DNA): TGCAGCGTTGCACTAGCGGGGGGGTTATACAATGAGCAGTTCTTC.

This clone has just a few counts. V is TRBV27 and J is TRBJ1-1; 9 nucleotides align to TRBD1. With V trimmed by 5 bases and J by 8 bases, 18 bases remained unmatched. Germline-derived CDR1 and CDR2 are MNHEY and SMNVEV (reference sequence). The CDR3 is made up of 17 amino acids. CDR3 coding DNA: TGTGCCAGCAGTCAAACGGTCTTCGTGACAGGGGGATTGGAAGCTTTCTTT. Translated: CASSQTVFVTGGLEAFF.

Worth noting for this clone: Sequence at one end of the junction differs from germline and may be a read error. The chain uses TRBV2 and TRBJ2-2; 8 bases map to TRBD2. From germline, CDR1 is SNHLY and CDR2 FYNNEI. The CDR3 is 17 amino acids. This chain's CDR3 is CASSQASGRQNTGELFF. CDR3 DNA sequence: TGTGCCAGCAGTCAAGCCAGCGGGAGACAAAACACCGGGGAGCTGTTTTTT.

This clone was counted once. CDR3 sequence: CALSAAPTYEQYF. The CDR3, as DNA: TGTGCCCTCTCCGCGGCACCCACCTACGAGCAGTACTTC. The gene calls are TRBV10-3 and TRBJ2-7; D gene unclear. This CDR3 spans 13 amino acids. Germline CDR1 is ENHRY and CDR2 is SYGVKD. The V end lost 11 bases, the J end lost 2 bases, and 16 bases lay between the germline ends.

This chain uses TRBV14 with TRBJ2-3, with 7 bases aligning to TRBD2. The CDR3 extends over 13 amino acids. CDR1 and CDR2 from the germline V gene are SGHDN and FVKESK. Trimming removed 4 bases from V and 3 bases from J; junction bases left unmatched: 1. The DNA for the CDR3 is TGTGCCAGCAGCCTCGGGGGGACAGATACGCAGTATTTT. Amino acid sequence: CASSLGGTDTQYF. The entire variable domain, with the rest obtained from reference TRBV14 and TRBJ2-3, is as follows: EAGVTQFPSHSVIEKGQTVTLRCDPISGHDNLYWYRRVMGKEIKFLLHFVKESKQDESGMPNNRFLAERTGGTYSTLKVQPAELEDSGVYFCASSLGGTDTQYFGPGTRLTVL.

In regard to this clone: Other DNA variants within this sample encode the same CDR3. V usage is TRBV5-1 and J usage is TRBJ1-1; perhaps TRBD1 as D (6 bases). The CDR3 is 14 residues long. The germline gives CDR1 SGHRS, CDR2 YFSETQ. Trimming left V 1 base short and J 0 bases short, with 7 bases between. The CDR3 DNA follows: TGCGCCAGCAGCTTGACAGGGCTGAACACTGAAGCTTTCTTT. It is translated as CASSLTGLNTEAFF.

The genes are TRBV5-4 and TRBJ1-2; D is unresolved. Germline values: CDR1 SGHNT, CDR2 YYREEE (reference sequence). V was trimmed by 7 bases and J by 2 bases, leaving 12 bases between them. The length of the CDR3 is 13 residues. The CDR3 region has the DNA TGTGCCAGCCGACTTCGGGAGAACTATGGCTACACCTTC. This gives the protein CASRLRENYGYTF.

This sequence joins TRBV5-1 and TRBJ2-2; TRBD2 agrees at 10 bases. The V gene end was trimmed by 2 bases and the J gene end by 3 bases; junction bases not matched to a gene: 1. The CDR3 runs 15 residues. Germline lookup yields CDR1 SGHRS and CDR2 YFSETQ. CDR3 nucleotides: TGCGCCAGCAGCTTCGGGACTAGCGACACCGGGGAGCTGTTTTTT. The encoded protein is CASSFGTSDTGELFF.

The count of this clone is one. The chain uses TRBV27 and TRBJ2-5; the match to TRBD1 covers 8 bases. This CDR3 comprises 16 residues. In germline, CDR1 is MNHEY, CDR2 SMNVEV (reference sequence). V lost 4 bases to trimming and J lost 2 bases; unmatched junction nucleotides: 9. This CDR3 is CASSSLRTGRQETQYF. The CDR3 DNA follows: TGTGCCAGCAGTTCTTTACGGACAGGGAGGCAAGAGACCCAGTACTTC.

This rearrangement joins TRBV5-1 to TRBJ2-3, with 13 bases lining up with TRBD2. V dropped 4 bases and J dropped 6; count of bases not matched to a gene: 8. The CDR3 runs 16 residues. Germline CDR1 reads SGHRS; CDR2 reads YFSETQ. The CDR3 nucleotides read TGCGCCAGCAGCCAACGACTAGCGGGGGGCGGGGATACGCAGTATTTT. It encodes CASSQRLAGGGDTQYF.

The rearrangement uses TRBV5-6 and TRBJ1-6; the D is unclear. Germline V gene sequence: CDR1 SGHDT, CDR2 YYEEEE. This CDR3 has 14 residues. Deletions cut 10 bases from V and 11 bases from J, with 22 bases between. CDR3 DNA: TGTGCCTCGAAAGGTTTCGAGGCCCCTACACCCCTCCACTTT. It translates to CASKGFEAPTPLHF.

Note on this clone: A junction end diverges from the germline sequence, so it may reflect a read error. The V and J genes are TRBV3-1 (or the pseudogene TRBV3-2) and TRBJ2-3; TRBD1 or TRBD2 may be the D gene (5 bases each). Germline-derived CDR1 and CDR2 are LGHDT and YNNKEL (reference sequence). The CDR3 contains 15 residues. CDR3 in amino acids: CASRQGVLAADTQYF. CDR3 nucleotide sequence: TGTGCCAGCAGACAAGGGGTTCTAGCCGCAGATACGCAGTATTTT.

The V gene is TRBV6-6, the J gene TRBJ1-5; 7 bases are shared with TRBD1. The V gene's germline CDR1 is MNHNY and CDR2 SVGAGI (reference sequence). V trimming: 5 bases; J trimming: 5 bases; junction bases outside the gene matches: 9. CDR3 size: 15 residues. The CDR3 nucleotides are TGTGCCAGCAGTCGAGGCCGCCAGGGGGATCAGCCCCAGCATTTT. The encoded protein is CASSRGRQGDQPQHF.

This chain links TRBV9 with TRBJ2-3; 7 nucleotides align to TRBD2. CDR1 and CDR2 from the germline V gene are SGDLS and YYNGEE. This CDR3 region has 16 residues. The J segment lost 7 bases and the V segment lost 4 bases, leaving 15 bases of the junction unmatched. The CDR3 reads CASSSYYSGAPNTQYF. The CDR3 DNA is TGTGCCAGCAGCTCGTACTACAGCGGGGCTCCTAATACGCAGTATTTT. Full variable domain (outside the CDR3, taken from reference TRBV9 and TRBJ2-3): DSGVTQTPKHLITATGQRVTLRCSPRSGDLSVYWYQQSLDQGLQFLIQYYNGEERAKGNILERFSAQQFPDLHSELNLSSLELGDSALYFCASSSYYSGAPNTQYFGPGTRLTVL.

This chain uses TRBV24-1 with TRBJ2-2; D may be TRBD2 (5 bases). Germline CDR1 and CDR2: KGHDR and SFDVKD. The CDR3 has 15 amino acids. Trimming cost V 4 bases and J 1 base, with 9 bases left between them. The CDR3 coding sequence is TGTGCCACCAGTGAATCTGGACTGAACACCGGGGAGCTGTTTTTT. Amino acids: CATSESGLNTGELFF.

The CDR3 nucleotides are TGTGCCAGCTGTACAGGGGTTTTTAATCAGCCCCAGCATTTT. Its protein is CASCTGVFNQPQHF. The chain uses TRBV6-5 and TRBJ1-5; 7 positions match TRBD1. V shed 8 bases and J 4 bases; nucleotides not matched to a gene: 8. The CDR3 extends over 14 amino acids. Germline-derived CDR1 and CDR2 are MNHEY and SVGAGI.

This rearrangement joins TRBV2 to TRBJ2-7; 7 positions agree with TRBD2. V shed 6 bases, J shed 5 bases, and the junction held 7 bases outside the gene matches. The CDR3 spans 13 residues. From germline, CDR1 is SNHLY and CDR2 FYNNEI. The CDR3 region has the DNA TGTGCCAGCAGCGTGGGAGGGCGCAACGAGCAGTACTTC. It is translated as CASSVGGRNEQYF.

This clone appeared a few times. The V gene is TRBV10-1, the J gene TRBJ2-5; weak D call: TRBD1 (7 bases). The CDR3 is 14 residues long. Trimming stripped 2 bases from V and 5 bases from J, with 12 bases between. Germline lookup yields CDR1 WNHNN and CDR2 SYGVQD (reference sequence). Here the CDR3 DNA reads TGCGCCAGCAGTGAGGAGACAGGGAGGGAGACCCAGTACTTC. Its translation is CASSEETGRETQYF.